A selection of T cell receptor beta chains follows, all from one sample in a study of CD8 T cells in ankylosing spondylitis. TCRdb analysed the 5' RACE reads with MiXCR anew, one entry per CDR3 protein. Of roughly 400,000 distinct CDR3 sequences in the sample, 20% to 25% were seen once. The sample taken for sequencing was blood, either unsorted or a sorted T cell fraction (not recorded which). The receptors were gathered from a male donor with ankylosing spondylitis. Each CDR3 is given with its conserved first and last residue. D genes are given only for firm matches. Rows give clone size only sometimes, using once, few, many, or a class for an expanded clone.

d_call j_call v_call clone_size cdr3_nt cdr3_aa
TRBD1 TRBJ1-1 TRBV20-1 many TGCAGTGCTCCACGACAGGGCCCGAACACTGAAGCTTTCTTT CSAPRQGPNTEAFF
TRBD2 TRBJ2-2 TRBV7-3 NA TGTGCCAGCAGCCAAAAACTAGCGGGAGGGGCCGGGGAGCTGTTTTTT CASSQKLAGGAGELFF
NA TRBJ1-2 TRBV2 few TGTGCCAGCAGGACCCGGAGCCAGAACTATGGCTACACCTTC CASRTRSQNYGYTF
NA TRBJ2-1 TRBV20-1 NA TGCAGTGCTCTAGTCCCCCTAGCGCGCAATGAGCAGTTCTTC CSALVPLARNEQFF
NA TRBJ1-3 TRBV4-1 NA TGCGCCAGCAGCCAATATTCGGGGTCTGGAAACACCATATATTTT CASSQYSGSGNTIYF
NA TRBJ2-3 TRBV9 few TGTGCCAGCAGCGTACTCGAGAGTACAGATACGCAGTATTTT CASSVLESTDTQYF
NA TRBJ1-1 TRBV3-1 NA TGTGCCAGCAGCCAGGCCCATGAGGCTGAAGCTTTCTTT CASSQAHEAEAFF
TRBD2 TRBJ2-1 TRBV12-3/TRBV12-4 few TGTGCCAGCACCACACGACTAGCGGGAGCTAGTAATGAGCATTTCTTC CASTTRLAGASNEHFF
TRBD2 TRBJ2-7 TRBV12-5 once TGTGCTAGTGGTTTGGACACTAGCGTCTACGAGCAGTACTTC CASGLDTSVYEQYF
NA TRBJ1-5 TRBV19 NA TGTGCCAGTAGTGACTGGGACATCTATACTGGCGATCAGCCCCAGCATTTT CASSDWDIYTGDQPQHF
NA TRBJ1-4 TRBV10-3 few TGTGCCATCTCTATGGGCCTCGCTAATGAAAAACTGTTTTTT CAISMGLANEKLFF
NA TRBJ1-2 TRBV29-1 NA TGCAGCGTTATGACGACCGGCTACACCTTC CSVMTTGYTF
TRBD1 TRBJ2-3 TRBV10-3 few TGTGCCATCAGTGAGTGGGGACAGGCACCGGGGGCAGATACGCAGTATTTT CAISEWGQAPGADTQYF
NA TRBJ2-2 TRBV12-3/TRBV12-4 NA TGTGCCAGCAGTCCCGGCCCGGTAGTGCTGTTTTTT CASSPGPVVLFF
NA TRBJ2-1 TRBV5-1 few TGCGCCAGCAATCAGGCGGGCGTGAACTACAATGAGCAGTTCTTC CASNQAGVNYNEQFF
TRBD2 TRBJ2-5 TRBV6-4 few TGTGCCAGCACCGGGGGACTACCCAGTGTTCGAGAGACCCAGTACTTC CASTGGLPSVRETQYF
TRBD1 TRBJ1-4 TRBV28 NA TGTGCCAGCAGTACCCGGACAGGGGCTAATGAAAAACTGTTTTTT CASSTRTGANEKLFF
NA TRBJ1-1 TRBV12-3/TRBV12-4 NA TGTGCCAGCAGTTACGGGGGGAAAGCTTTCTTT CASSYGGKAFF
TRBD2 TRBJ2-7 TRBV29-1 NA TGCAGCGGTTTAGCGGGAGGCAGCTCCTACGAGCAGTACTTC CSGLAGGSSYEQYF
TRBD2 TRBJ2-7 TRBV4-1 NA TGCGCCAGCAGCCCCAGCCCCGGGACTAGCGATAACAGCGAGCAGTACTTC CASSPSPGTSDNSEQYF
TRBD2 TRBJ2-5 TRBV7-2 NA TGTGCCAGCAGCTTACTACTAGCGGGAGAGACCCAGTACTTC CASSLLLAGETQYF
TRBD2 TRBJ2-5 TRBV7-2 NA TGTGCCAGCAGCACGGGGACTAGCGGGAGTGGACAAGAGACCCAGTACTTC CASSTGTSGSGQETQYF
NA TRBJ1-5 TRBV7-8 few TGTGCCAGCAGCTTAGGAGGACACCGGTATCAGCCCCAGCATTTT CASSLGGHRYQPQHF
TRBD2 TRBJ2-5 TRBV3-1 NA TGTGCCAGCAGCCCCCGACTAGCGGGAGGAGAGACCCAGTACTTC CASSPRLAGGETQYF
TRBD1 TRBJ2-3 TRBV7-2 few TGTGCCAGCAGCGTGGACAGGGTAGATACGCAGTATTTT CASSVDRVDTQYF